The 8 T cell receptor beta chains given below trace back to one sample, sequenced in a study of shared clonotypes between healthy human individuals. Naive CD8 cells lacked CD45RO, underwent positive selection for CCR7 and left out terminally differentiated effector memory CD45RA+ cells. The table came from immunoSEQ multiplex PCR; TCRdb's copy has only in-frame clones and leaves some out. The data show around 600,000 clones, 85% to 95% seen once. The sample comprised naive CD8+ T cells sorted from blood. All receptors come from a woman in her twenties or thirties in good health.

The chain employs TRBV28 and TRBJ2-7, with 9 nucleotides matching TRBD1. Germline trimming cut 7 bases from V and 6 bases from J; bases unmatched to any gene: 10. Germline loops: CDR1 MDHEN, CDR2 SYDVKM. The CDR3 runs 14 residues. For the CDR3, the DNA is TGTGCCAGCAATTTGGGACAGGGTGTATTCGAGCAGTACTTC. Its translation: CASNLGQGVFEQYF.

The rearrangement joins TRBV19 to TRBJ2-7, with D possibly matching TRBD1 (6 bases). The V and J ends lost 10 bases and 3 bases respectively, with 10 bases between them. CDR1 and CDR2 (germline): LNHDA, SQIVND (reference sequence). The CDR3 loop spans 11 amino acids. The CDR3 DNA is TGTGCCACCGGACAGCTCTACGAGCAGTACTTC. Its protein is CATGQLYEQYF.

V gene TRBV19 combines with J gene TRBJ2-6; 11 nucleotides align to TRBD2. J lost 0 bases, V lost 6 bases, and 13 bases had no gene match. Germline CDR1 is LNHDA and CDR2 is SQIVND (reference sequence). The CDR3 extends over 20 amino acids. The DNA for the CDR3 is TGTGCCAGTAGCCGAAGGCCGACTAGCGGGATCGTCTCTGGGGCCAACGTCCTGACTTTC. It is translated as CASSRRPTSGIVSGANVLTF. The variable domain in full, completed from reference TRBV19 and TRBJ2-6, reads DGGITQSPKYLFRKEGQNVTLSCEQNLNHDAMYWYRQDPGQGLRLIYYSQIVNDFQKGDIAEGYSVSREKKESFPLTVTSAQKNPTAFYLCASSRRPTSGIVSGANVLTFGAGSRLTVL.

This rearrangement joins TRBV5-8 to TRBJ2-2; D is perhaps TRBD2 (5 bases). V lost 4 bases, J lost 6 bases, and 10 bases lay in between. This CDR3 has 13 residues. Germline V gene sequence: CDR1 SGHTS, CDR2 YDEGEE. CDR3 region: CASSPTRAGELFF. The CDR3 DNA sequence: TGTGCCAGCAGCCCAACTAGGGCCGGGGAGCTGTTTTTT.

This chain connects TRBV9 to TRBJ2-7, with D maybe TRBD1 (6 bases). Trimming removed 3 bases from V and 2 bases from J, with 24 bases in between. Looked up from germline, CDR1 is SGDLS and CDR2 is YYNGEE. The CDR3 length is 18 residues. DNA for the CDR3: TGTGCCAGCAGCGGATGGCAACCGGACAGAGAGCCCACCTACGAGCAGTACTTC. Encoded protein: CASSGWQPDREPTYEQYF. Drawing the rest from reference TRBV9 and TRBJ2-7, the complete variable domain is DSGVTQTPKHLITATGQRVTLRCSPRSGDLSVYWYQQSLDQGLQFLIQYYNGEERAKGNILERFSAQQFPDLHSELNLSSLELGDSALYFCASSGWQPDREPTYEQYFGPGTRLTVT.

This clone appeared a single time. J is TRBJ2-1 and V is TRBV2; 8 bases agree with TRBD2. The CDR3 consists of 15 residues. The trim removed 8 bases at V and 5 bases at J, leaving 11 bases unmatched. Per the germline V gene, CDR1 is SNHLY and CDR2 is FYNNEI. CDR3 protein: CASAVGIAGNNEQFF. The CDR3, as DNA: TGTGCCAGCGCAGTGGGGATAGCGGGAAACAATGAGCAGTTCTTC.

Here the CDR3 DNA reads TGCGCCAGCAGCTTGGTGCAGGGGGCGTCGAGAAACGGTGAAAAACTGTTTTTT. It codes for CASSLVQGASRNGEKLFF. The rearrangement uses TRBV5-1 and TRBJ1-4, with 8 bases identical to TRBD1. Germline trimming cut 0 bases from V and 7 bases from J; bases unmatched to any gene: 14. Germline V lookup: CDR1 SGHRS, CDR2 YFSETQ. CDR3 size: 18 residues.

The V call is TRBV25-1, the J call TRBJ2-1, with 7 bases identical to TRBD1. The V and J ends lost 2 bases and 3 bases, in that order; junction bases with no gene match: 4. The CDR3 has 15 residues. Germline V gene lookup returns CDR1 MGHDK and CDR2 SYGVNS. This CDR3 is CASSEAGTDYNEQFF. In DNA form, the CDR3 reads TGTGCCAGCAGTGAAGCCGGGACAGACTACAATGAGCAGTTCTTC.